This paragraph reports one TCR beta chain. What antigen it recognizes has not been identified. It has no much larger one-base neighbor in the sample; base qualities were not kept. Whole blood was collected in K2EDTA tubes by collaborating institutions according to the institutions' own protocols. For TCRbeta analysis, collaborator samples were shipped as frozen whole blood, as isolated PBMCs, or as DNA extracted from either sample type. The data originate from a study of blood T cell repertoires in COVID-19 (dated by TCRdb to 2018 to 2020). Regarding the research as a whole: Samples from collaborators originated in the United States, Italy and Spain and spanned both the acute and convalescent phases of COVID-19. The prospective study material was composed of cDNA or gDNA derived from T cells, B-cell-depleted T cells, or PBMCs. Subjects who had been exposed to COVID-19, were actively infected with it, or had recovered from it provided the deeply sampled blood TCRbeta repertoires that made up the dataset. The repertoires were released in a freely available public database meant as a resource for research on the immune response to SARS-CoV-2. The samples were drawn from two sources: the first 160 participants of the ongoing ImmuneRACE study, and 950 to 1,500 subjects contributed by 6 global collaborators. A de-identified subject ID, COVID-19 status, age in years and sex were almost always included in the sample metadata. Where available, HLA class I and class II types were obtained from metadata supplied by the sample provider rather than from assay-based typing. Study-wide findings and limitations: The quantity of clinical and demographic metadata differed by source and by participant and was supplied without curation.

Including cysteine and phenylalanine, the CDR3 has 13 amino acids. Only the CDR3 portion is preserved as DNA: 39 bases, with reading frame beginning at the first base. CDR1 and CDR2, looked up from the germline V gene, are MNHEY and SVGAGI. Compared with germline, V lacks 8 bases and J lacks 4 bases; bases without a gene match: 4. TCRbeta CDR3 regions were amplified from genomic DNA using the immunoSEQ Assay, a bias-controlled multiplex PCR. On the authors' methods: The number of nucleated cells in each sample was estimated by amplification of reference gene primers within the assay. Sequence reads were collapsed and filtered to measure the absolute abundance of every unique TCRbeta CDR3 rearrangement. Productive Simpson clonality was computed per sample as the square root of Simpson's diversity index over productive rearrangements. The source is immuneACCESS, and TCRdb retained only in-frame sequences with V and J called. Part of the clones is not carried over; for the studies checked, unresolved V genes explain less than half of this, and the remainder is unexplained. V, J and clone size reflect that table, while D and trimming were determined from the DNA. The table for this sample lists more than 100,000 clones; around 90% of them were counted only once. Roughly 15% of the sample is in the top ten clones.

Sequenced sample: peripheral blood. The chain uses TRBV6-5 and TRBJ2-5; 10 central nucleotides agree with TRBD2. This receptor was taken from a woman of 80 years or more in a cohort sampled during active COVID-19. The sequence in DNA is TGTGCCAGCTGTCCTAGCGGGAGAGAGACCCAGTACTTC. Its amino acids are CASCPSGRETQYF.